This TCR beta chain was recovered during a study of neurological immune-mediated disorders. Study results and limitations: None of the features examined (clinical or MRI) was associated with the multiple sclerosis repertoire cluster. Falling below healthy controls, multiple sclerosis showed the least TCR clonal expansion, while HTLV-1-associated myelopathy showed the most.

This clonotype showed up many times. Its matching antigen is unknown. The making of cDNA relied on 5'RACE with 10-nucleotide random UMIs. Using its own MiXCR run on the 5' RACE reads, TCRdb lists one record per CDR3 protein. The sample records more than 40,000 distinct CDR3 sequences, around 3.3% being singletons. There are 15 residues in the CDR3. V shed 1 base and J 10 bases; nucleotides not matched to a gene: 8. Germline CDR1 and CDR2: SGHRS and YFSETQ. Unsorted libraries were derived from 2 million PBMCs stored at -80 C. Specimen: PBMCs. This chain connects TRBV5-1 to TRBJ2-1; TRBD2 aligns across 10 bases. This receptor was taken from a woman in her forties or fifties with multiple sclerosis. The CDR3 sequence is CASSLSSGGHPEQFF. DNA of the CDR3: TGCGCCAGCAGCTTGTCTAGCGGGGGCCACCCGGAGCAGTTCTTC.